These 31 T cell receptor beta chains share one sample of origin, sequenced in a study of T cell repertoires in cytomegalovirus infection. No antigen has been assigned to these receptors. A single record per CDR3 protein comes from TCRdb applying MiXCR to the reads. The table shows about 700,000 distinct CDR3 sequences, with around 35% occurring only once. Sequencing used cultured PBMCs, obtained from culture after CMV antigen stimulation. The receptors derive from a human donor in good health (CMV status not recorded). Some clones in this sample may be carry-over from other donors' samples.

This chain connects TRBV6-1 to TRBJ1-2, with TRBD1 as a possible D gene (5 bases). Trimming took 11 bases from V and 6 from J, leaving 16 bases between them. Germline V gene data show CDR1 as MNHNS and CDR2 as SASEGT. The CDR3 is 12 residues long. The CDR3, as DNA: TGTGCCTCCCGGCATGGCAGGGATGGCTACACCTTC. Amino acids: CASRHGRDGYTF.

V and J are TRBV7-2 and TRBJ2-4; perhaps TRBD2 as D (7 bases). CDR1 and CDR2 from the germline V gene are SGHTA and FQGNSA. The CDR3 covers 15 residues. Trimming shortened V by 1 base and J by 5 bases, and 12 bases separated the two germline ends. CDR3 DNA sequence: TGTGCCAGCAGCTTAGTTTGGGGGGGCGAAAACATTCAGTACTTC. It codes for CASSLVWGGENIQYF.

This clonotype has only one observation. The chain combines TRBV6-5 with TRBJ1-1, with D hard to call. The CDR3 sequence is 15 residues long. Trimming shortened V by 2 bases and J by 1 base, and 11 bases separated the two germline ends. Germline lookup yields CDR1 MNHEY and CDR2 SVGAGI. The CDR3 loop reads CASSYAPGGNTEAFF. The CDR3 bases are TGTGCCAGCAGTTACGCCCCAGGCGGGAACACTGAAGCTTTCTTT.

The chain couples TRBV27 to TRBJ1-2; 11 bases line up with TRBD1. The CDR3 length is 15 residues. V shed 5 bases and J 4 bases; nucleotides not matched to a gene: 6. Germline CDR1 is MNHEY and CDR2 is SMNVEV (reference sequence). DNA for the CDR3: TGTGCCAGCAGTCTGACCGGGACAGGGGGCTATGGCTACACCTTC. It codes for CASSLTGTGGYGYTF.

This chain links TRBV12-3 or TRBV12-4 with TRBJ2-5, with 9 bases matching TRBD1. CDR3 size: 15 residues. The J segment lost 1 base and the V segment lost 3 bases, leaving 3 bases of the junction unmatched. The CDR3 coding sequence is TGTGCCAGCAGTTTCGGGACAGGGATCCAAGAGACCCAGTACTTC. Amino acids: CASSFGTGIQETQYF.

This clonotype has a count of ten or more. This chain connects TRBV7-8 to TRBJ2-1, with 10 positions matching TRBD2. Germline V gene data show CDR1 as SGHVS and CDR2 as FQNEAQ. This CDR3 comprises 15 residues. V dropped 5 bases and J dropped 9; count of bases not matched to a gene: 10. The CDR3 is CASSAGLARVGEQFF. Here the CDR3 DNA reads TGTGCCAGCAGCGCGGGACTAGCGAGAGTAGGTGAGCAGTTCTTC. Full variable domain (rest looked up from reference TRBV7-8 and TRBJ2-1): GAGVSQSPRYKVAKRGQDVALRCDPISGHVSLFWYQQALGQGPEFLTYFQNEAQLDKSGLPSDRFFAERPEGSVSTLKIQRTQQEDSAVYLCASSAGLARVGEQFFGPGTRLTVL.

The chain couples TRBV6-2 or TRBV6-3 to TRBJ2-5, with 11 positions matching TRBD1. The length of the CDR3 is 16 residues. Germline CDR1 MNHEY, CDR2 SVGEGT. Germline trimming cut 5 bases from V and 5 bases from J; bases unmatched to any gene: 10. As DNA, the CDR3 is TGTGCCAGCAGTGAAAGCGTCGGGGACAGGGGGGAGACCCAGTACTTC. Encoded protein: CASSESVGDRGETQYF.

The chain employs TRBV5-6 and TRBJ1-1, with D maybe TRBD1 (6 bases). CDR3 length: 14 amino acids. Trimming left V 6 bases short and J 1 base short, with 13 bases between. The germline CDR1 and CDR2 sequences are SGHDT and YYEEEE. The CDR3 reads CASNLGTKNTEAFF. CDR3 nucleotides: TGTGCCAGCAACTTAGGGACAAAGAACACTGAAGCTTTCTTT.

This clonotype occurred many times. The chain carries TRBV7-2 and TRBJ1-1, with TRBD1 as a possible D gene (5 bases). V was shortened by 4 bases and J by 4 bases, with 13 bases between the two germline ends. This CDR3 comprises 14 residues. Germline CDR1 is SGHTA and CDR2 is FQGNSA. The CDR3 sequence is CASSYFGGGTEAFF. The CDR3 DNA follows: TGTGCCAGCAGCTACTTCGGGGGTGGCACTGAAGCTTTCTTT.

This chain links TRBV6-6 with TRBJ1-5; D possibly corresponds to TRBD1 (5 bases). V shed 8 bases and J shed 2 bases, with 22 bases lying between them. Germline CDR1 reads MNHNY; CDR2 reads SVGAGI (reference sequence). This CDR3 contains 17 residues. The chain's CDR3 is CASARGLPTTGNQPQHF. Here the CDR3 DNA reads TGTGCCAGCGCCCGGGGACTTCCTACGACCGGCAATCAGCCCCAGCATTTT.

This clonotype was recorded a few times. V usage is TRBV7-3 and J usage is TRBJ1-1; maybe TRBD1 (5 bases). The germline gives CDR1 SGHTA, CDR2 FQGTGA. V dropped 5 bases and J dropped 6 bases, with 13 bases sitting between them. CDR3 length: 13 amino acids. The CDR3 reads CASSPMGRPEAFF. The CDR3 nucleotides are TGTGCCAGCAGCCCGATGGGGCGGCCTGAAGCTTTCTTT.

V and J are TRBV7-9 and TRBJ2-7; D is perhaps TRBD2 (6 bases). This CDR3 contains 16 residues. The germline V gene has CDR1 SEHNR and CDR2 FQNEAQ (reference sequence). V shed 3 bases and J shed 2 bases, with 17 bases lying between them. This chain's CDR3 is CASSFSLRGRTYEQYF. CDR3 nucleotide sequence: TGTGCCAGCAGCTTTAGTCTTCGGGGGAGGACCTACGAGCAGTACTTC.

V gene TRBV7-6 combines with J gene TRBJ1-2; tentatively, D is TRBD1 (6 bases). The germline gives CDR1 SGHVS, CDR2 FNYEAQ. The length of the CDR3 is 14 residues. The V and J ends lost 5 bases and 4 bases respectively, with 14 bases between them. This chain's CDR3 is CASSRTGLVYGYTF. The CDR3 bases are TGTGCCAGCAGCCGAACAGGGTTGGTCTATGGCTACACCTTC.

The table lists this clonotype with a few counts. The chain recombines TRBV27 with TRBJ2-2, with 7 bases fitting TRBD1. CDR1 and CDR2 (germline): MNHEY, SMNVEV (reference sequence). The CDR3 sequence is 14 residues long. Trimming at V came to 10 bases and at J to 0 bases, leaving 5 bases not matched to a gene. The CDR3 coding sequence is TGTGCCACCCGGGACAGCCCGAACACCGGGGAGCTGTTTTTT. Encoded protein: CATRDSPNTGELFF.

V is TRBV24-1 and J is TRBJ1-3; D might be TRBD1 (5 bases). The length of the CDR3 is 15 residues. Germline V gene data show CDR1 as KGHDR and CDR2 as SFDVKD. Trimming stripped 7 bases from V and 0 bases from J, with 12 bases between. The CDR3 nucleotides read TGTGCCACCAGAAGGAGCGACAGCTCTGGAAACACCATATATTTT. Its protein is CATRRSDSSGNTIYF.

This clonotype was seen more than once but under ten times. The V call is TRBV11-2, the J call TRBJ2-7; D is perhaps TRBD1 or TRBD2 (5 bases each). The length of the CDR3 is 14 residues. Deletions cut 6 bases from V and 1 base from J, with 13 bases between. Germline loops: CDR1 SGHAT, CDR2 FQNNGV. The CDR3, as DNA: TGTGCCAGCAGAAGTAAATGGGGGTCCTACGAGCAGTACTTC. It is translated as CASRSKWGSYEQYF.

The chain couples TRBV7-9 to TRBJ2-5; 9 bases fit TRBD1. V trimming: 5 bases; J trimming: 2 bases; junction bases outside the gene matches: 3. This CDR3 has 14 residues. Per germline, CDR1 SEHNR and CDR2 FQNEAQ (reference sequence). This CDR3 is CASSRQGEQETQYF. Written as DNA, the CDR3 is TGTGCCAGCAGCCGACAGGGGGAACAAGAGACCCAGTACTTC.

The chain employs TRBV11-2 and TRBJ2-2, with D perhaps matching TRBD1 (6 bases). Trimming stripped 0 bases from V and 6 bases from J, with 11 bases between. The CDR3 has 15 residues. Germline CDR1 SGHAT, CDR2 FQNNGV. The chain's CDR3 is CASSLDHRAPGELFF. The DNA for the CDR3 is TGTGCCAGCAGCTTAGACCACAGGGCCCCCGGGGAGCTGTTTTTT.

This clonotype was found a few times. The CDR3 DNA is TGTGCCAGCAGCTTAGTGGGGCAAGCCGGGGAGCTGTTTTTT. It translates to CASSLVGQAGELFF. The V gene is TRBV7-2, the J gene TRBJ2-2; D may be TRBD1 (5 bases). Trimming cost V 1 base and J 6 bases, with 9 bases left between them. CDR3 length equals 14 residues. Germline V gene sequence: CDR1 SGHTA, CDR2 FQGNSA.

The chain is built from TRBV4-1 and TRBJ2-3, with 7 bases that match TRBD1. The germline V gene has CDR1 MGHRA and CDR2 YSYEKL. V was clipped by 2 bases and J by 8 bases; unmatched bases: 7. This CDR3 has 14 residues. The DNA for the CDR3 is TGCGCCAGCAGCCAAACCCAGGGGGAAGGTACGCAGTATTTT. Its protein is CASSQTQGEGTQYF.

The chain joins TRBV7-9 to TRBJ1-6, with 7 bases fitting TRBD1. V lost 1 base and J lost 10; bases outside the gene matches: 7. The CDR3 is 15 residues long. Germline CDR1 reads SEHNR; CDR2 reads FQNEAQ (reference sequence). Here the CDR3 DNA reads TGTGCCAGCAGCTTAGGGCAGGGGGTTGACTCACCCCTCCACTTT. Translation gives CASSLGQGVDSPLHF.

The table lists this clonotype with a few counts. The chain has TRBV7-6 and TRBJ2-1; D is undetermined. CDR1 is SGHVS, CDR2 FNYEAQ, per germline. CDR3 length: 15 residues. The germline V and J ends were trimmed by 4 bases and 0 bases, with 10 bases remaining between them. The CDR3 region has the DNA TGTGCCAGCAGCTATAGTGAGGACTCCTACAATGAGCAGTTCTTC. Protein: CASSYSEDSYNEQFF. Based on the CDR3 plus reference TRBV7-6 and TRBJ2-1, the full variable domain is GAGVSQSPRYKVTKRGQDVALRCDPISGHVSLYWYRQALGQGPEFLTYFNYEAQQDKSGLPNDRFSAERPEGSISTLTIQRTEQRDSAMYRCASSYSEDSYNEQFFGPGTRLTVL.

The rearrangement joins TRBV20-1 to TRBJ1-2; D is uncertain. Germline CDR1 is DFQATT and CDR2 is SNEGSKA (reference sequence). V was shortened by 3 bases and J by 4 bases, with 18 bases between the two germline ends. The CDR3 spans 15 residues. The CDR3 DNA reads TGCAGTGCTAGGCGATCTAGGATCGAGCCCTATGGCTACACCTTC. Encoded protein: CSARRSRIEPYGYTF.

The gene calls are TRBV12-3 or TRBV12-4 and TRBJ2-1; possibly TRBD1 or TRBD2 for D (5 bases each). Trimming cost V 2 bases and J 2 bases, with 10 bases left between them. The CDR3 length is 15 residues. CDR3 in DNA: TGTGCCAGCAGTTTAATGTGGGGGACCTACAATGAGCAGTTCTTC. Its translation is CASSLMWGTYNEQFF.

The rearrangement uses TRBV19 and TRBJ1-1; D might be TRBD1 (6 bases). This CDR3 is 15 amino acids long. The ends were cut back, 6 bases at V and 5 bases at J, with 19 bases in the middle. CDR1 is LNHDA and CDR2 is SQIVND in the germline V gene (reference sequence). The CDR3, as DNA: TGTGCCAGTAGCCGGGGGCCAGGGCGTGGGACTGAAGCTTTCTTT. Residues: CASSRGPGRGTEAFF.

The rearrangement links TRBV7-8 to TRBJ1-4; no definite D call. The CDR3 is made up of 16 amino acids. CDR1 is SGHVS, CDR2 FQNEAQ, per germline. With 1 base removed from V and 7 bases from J, the gap between germline ends came to 16 bases. CDR3 nucleotide sequence: TGTGCCAGCAGCTTAGAGATTCGGGTGTTCGGTGAAAAACTGTTTTTT. Translation: CASSLEIRVFGEKLFF.

The J gene is TRBJ2-2, the V gene TRBV24-1, with D uncertain. V lost 9 bases and J lost 3, with 4 bases in between. CDR3 length: 11 residues. The V gene's germline CDR1 is KGHDR and CDR2 SFDVKD. The CDR3 DNA reads TGTGCCACCCAACACACCGGGGAGCTGTTTTTT. This translates into CATQHTGELFF.

The chain carries TRBV7-8 and TRBJ2-1, with 13 positions matching TRBD2. V trimming: 6 bases; J trimming: 9 bases; junction bases outside the gene matches: 8. In germline, CDR1 is SGHVS, CDR2 FQNEAQ. The CDR3 loop spans 15 amino acids. The CDR3 here is CASSRTSGGAFEQFF. Written as DNA, the CDR3 is TGTGCCAGCAGTAGAACTAGCGGGGGGGCCTTTGAGCAGTTCTTC.

The chain links TRBV6-2 or TRBV6-3 to TRBJ2-7; D is possibly TRBD1 (5 bases). Trimming pared 7 bases from V and 0 bases from J, leaving 13 bases between. The CDR3 spans 14 residues. Germline V gene lookup returns CDR1 MNHEY and CDR2 SVGEGT. The CDR3 nucleotides are TGTGCCAGCACCCCTTGGGGCAACTCCTACGAGCAGTACTTC. It encodes CASTPWGNSYEQYF.

A few counts support this clonotype. Its ends do not fully match the called genes, so a read error is possible. The chain joins TRBV4-1 to TRBJ1-2; D gene unclear. Per the germline V gene, CDR1 is MGHRA and CDR2 is YSYEKL. This CDR3 comprises 13 residues. CDR3 amino acids: CASSQDLVGGYTF. The CDR3 nucleotides are TGTGCCAGCAGCCAAGATCTTGTAGGGGGCTACACCTTC.

The rearrangement joins TRBV29-1 to TRBJ2-1; tentatively, D is TRBD1 (6 bases). The CDR3 has 11 residues. With 7 bases removed from V and 9 bases from J, the gap between germline ends came to 13 bases. Germline CDR1 is SQVTM and CDR2 is ANQGSEA. The CDR3 region is CSAQGRGEQFF. CDR3 DNA sequence: TGCAGCGCACAGGGCCGGGGTGAGCAGTTCTTC.